The clone carrying this T cell receptor (beta chain) was recorded at least ten times. This specimen comes from a study of early T cells in non-severe SARS-CoV-2 infection. As for the study in general: The chains were unpaired, and the sequenced material was bulk RNA from unsorted whole blood.

One entry per CDR3 protein results from TCRdb running MiXCR on the 5' RACE reads. This table has tens of thousands of distinct CDR3 sequences, approximately 13% appearing once. The source is an adult who was a healthcare worker with PCR-confirmed SARS-CoV-2 infection or an uninfected control (not recorded which). Sequenced input: whole blood.

The chain's CDR3 is CASSLVGGGRSLGPLHF. The CDR3 DNA reads as TGTGCCAGCAGCTTAGTTGGCGGAGGGCGCTCTTTGGGTCCCCTCCACTTT. The genes are TRBV7-9 and TRBJ1-6; D gene unclear. Per germline, CDR1 SEHNR and CDR2 FQNEAQ (reference sequence). This CDR3 region has 17 residues. With 1 base removed from V and 13 bases from J, the gap between germline ends came to 23 bases. The full variable domain, with the rest looked up from reference TRBV7-9 and TRBJ1-6, is DTGVSQNPRHKITKRGQNVTFRCDPISEHNRLYWYRQTLGQGPEFLTYFQNEAQLEKSRLLSDRFSAERPKGSFSTLEIQRTEQGDSAMYLCASSLVGGGRSLGPLHFGNGTRLTVT.